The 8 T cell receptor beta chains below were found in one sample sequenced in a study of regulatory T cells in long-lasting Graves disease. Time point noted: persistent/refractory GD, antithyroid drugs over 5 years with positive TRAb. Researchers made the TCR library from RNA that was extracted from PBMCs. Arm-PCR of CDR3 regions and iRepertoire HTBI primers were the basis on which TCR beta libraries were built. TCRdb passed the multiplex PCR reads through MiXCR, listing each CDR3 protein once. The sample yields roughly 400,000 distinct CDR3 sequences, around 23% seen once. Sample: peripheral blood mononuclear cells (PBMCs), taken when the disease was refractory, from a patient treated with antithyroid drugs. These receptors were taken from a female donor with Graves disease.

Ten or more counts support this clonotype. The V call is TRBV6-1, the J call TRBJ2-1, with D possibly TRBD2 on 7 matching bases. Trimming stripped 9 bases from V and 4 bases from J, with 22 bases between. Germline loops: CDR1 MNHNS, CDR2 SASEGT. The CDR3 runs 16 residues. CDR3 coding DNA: TGTGCCAGTTACGGTGGGGGGGCGGGAAAATACAATGAGCAGTTCTTC. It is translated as CASYGGGAGKYNEQFF.

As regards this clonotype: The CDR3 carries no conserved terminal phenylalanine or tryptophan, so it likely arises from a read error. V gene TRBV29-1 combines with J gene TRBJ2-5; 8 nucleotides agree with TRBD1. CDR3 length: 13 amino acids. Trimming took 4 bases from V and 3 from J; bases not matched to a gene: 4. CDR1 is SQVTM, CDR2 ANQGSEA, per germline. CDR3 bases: TGCAGCGTTGTCGGGACAGGCAAAGAGACCCAGTACCTC. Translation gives CSVVGTGKETQYL.

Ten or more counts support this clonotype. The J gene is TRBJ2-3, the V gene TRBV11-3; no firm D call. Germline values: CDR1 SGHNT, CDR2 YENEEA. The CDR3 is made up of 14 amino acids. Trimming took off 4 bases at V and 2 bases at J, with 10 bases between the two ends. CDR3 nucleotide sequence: TGTGCCAGCAGCTCCACGGGCCTCACAGATACGCAGTATTTT. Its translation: CASSSTGLTDTQYF.

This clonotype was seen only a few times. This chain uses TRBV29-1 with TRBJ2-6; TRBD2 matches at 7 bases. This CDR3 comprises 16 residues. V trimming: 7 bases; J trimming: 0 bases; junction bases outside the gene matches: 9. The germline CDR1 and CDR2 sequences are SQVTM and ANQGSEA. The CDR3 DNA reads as TGCAGCGCTGGGGGGGGGTCCTACTCTGGGGCCAACGTCCTGACTTTC. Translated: CSAGGGSYSGANVLTF.

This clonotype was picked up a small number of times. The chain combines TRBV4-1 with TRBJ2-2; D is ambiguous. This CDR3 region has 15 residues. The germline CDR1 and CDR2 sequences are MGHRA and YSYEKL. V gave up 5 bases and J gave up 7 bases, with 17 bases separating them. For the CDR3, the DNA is TGCGCCAGCAGCACAACGGTCACGGACGGCGGGGAGCTGTTTTTT. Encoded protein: CASSTTVTDGGELFF.

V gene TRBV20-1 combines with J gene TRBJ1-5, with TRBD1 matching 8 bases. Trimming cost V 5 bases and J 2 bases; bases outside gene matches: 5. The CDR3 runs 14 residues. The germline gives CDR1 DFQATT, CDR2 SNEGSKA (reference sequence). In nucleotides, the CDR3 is TGCAGTGCTTCCGGGACAGGAGGCAATCAGCCCCAGCATTTT. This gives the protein CSASGTGGNQPQHF.

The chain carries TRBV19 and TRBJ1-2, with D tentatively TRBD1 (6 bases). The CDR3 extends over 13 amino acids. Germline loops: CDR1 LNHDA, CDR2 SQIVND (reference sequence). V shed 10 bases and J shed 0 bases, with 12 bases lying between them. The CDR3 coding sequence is TGTGCCATCTCGACAGGTCCTAACTATGGCTACACCTTC. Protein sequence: CAISTGPNYGYTF.

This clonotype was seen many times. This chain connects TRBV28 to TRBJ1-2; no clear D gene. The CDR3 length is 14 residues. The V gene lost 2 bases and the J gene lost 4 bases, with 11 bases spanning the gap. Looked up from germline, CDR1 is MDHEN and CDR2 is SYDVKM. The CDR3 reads CASSLEFGIYGYTF. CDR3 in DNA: TGTGCCAGCAGTTTAGAGTTCGGAATCTATGGCTACACCTTC.